The next 24 T cell receptor beta chains were all read from a single sample in a study of PD-L1 blockade in urothelial cancer. Time point denoted: peripheral blood 6 weeks after treatment start. The assay was immunoSEQ multiplex PCR, and TCRdb's table has in-frame clones only and misses some. The sample lists roughly 42,000 clones; about 90% were seen once. The sample in question was PBMCs, obtained around atezolizumab (anti-PD-L1) treatment. These receptors were collected from a man between 65 and 85 years old with urothelial cancer.

The chain is built from TRBV7-9 and TRBJ2-1, with 11 bases aligning to TRBD2. From germline, CDR1 is SEHNR and CDR2 FQNEAQ (reference sequence). The CDR3 sequence is 15 residues long. V shed 5 bases and J 8 bases; nucleotides not matched to a gene: 8. The CDR3 spells CASSPRTSGSDEQFF. CDR3 coding DNA: TGTGCCAGCAGCCCCCGAACTAGCGGGAGCGATGAGCAGTTCTTC.

The chain couples TRBV27 to TRBJ2-2; a possible D gene is TRBD2 (5 bases). Trimming pared 0 bases from V and 3 bases from J, leaving 8 bases between. The CDR3 runs to 15 residues. CDR1 is MNHEY, CDR2 SMNVEV, per germline (reference sequence). The CDR3 is CASSLSRAHTGELFF. The DNA for the CDR3 is TGTGCCAGCAGTTTATCGAGGGCACACACCGGGGAGCTGTTTTTT.

The chain uses TRBV7-9 and TRBJ2-1, with D unresolved. V was shortened by 5 bases and J by 5 bases, with 16 bases between the two germline ends. The CDR3 has 15 residues. The germline gives CDR1 SEHNR, CDR2 FQNEAQ (reference sequence). This CDR3 reads CASSPPGISNNEQFF. The CDR3 region has the DNA TGTGCCAGCAGCCCACCGGGTATTTCAAACAATGAGCAGTTCTTC. The full variable domain, completed using reference TRBV7-9 and TRBJ2-1, is DTGVSQNPRHKITKRGQNVTFRCDPISEHNRLYWYRQTLGQGPEFLTYFQNEAQLEKSRLLSDRFSAERPKGSFSTLEIQRTEQGDSAMYLCASSPPGISNNEQFFGPGTRLTVL.

The V and J genes are TRBV11-2 and TRBJ1-1, with D tentatively TRBD1 (6 bases). V was cut by 1 base and J by 2 bases, with 11 bases left in between. CDR1 is SGHAT, CDR2 FQNNGV, per germline. The CDR3 totals 15 residues. The CDR3 region has the DNA TGTGCCAGCAGCTTAGTACAGGGATTAAACACTGAAGCTTTCTTT. It translates to CASSLVQGLNTEAFF.

This sequence joins TRBV5-1 and TRBJ2-3; 12 bases line up with TRBD2. Germline V gene lookup returns CDR1 SGHRS and CDR2 YFSETQ. This CDR3 is 16 amino acids long. Unmatched junction bases numbered 6, after V lost 5 bases and J lost 2 bases. The CDR3 bases are TGCGCCAGCAGGCCCGGACTAGCGGGACCCACAGATACGCAGTATTTT. It is translated as CASRPGLAGPTDTQYF.

The chain joins TRBV28 to TRBJ2-3; the match to TRBD2 covers 12 bases. With 2 bases clipped from V and 0 bases from J, the junction kept 9 bases outside the gene matches. Per the germline V gene, CDR1 is MDHEN and CDR2 is SYDVKM. This CDR3 has 19 residues. In DNA, the CDR3 is TGTGCCAGCAGTTTAACCGCCGGGACTAGCGGGCCTAGCACAGATACGCAGTATTTT. This sequence encodes CASSLTAGTSGPSTDTQYF.

The V call is TRBV28, the J call TRBJ1-5, with TRBD1 matching 10 bases. This CDR3 contains 15 residues. Germline assignment: CDR1 MDHEN and CDR2 SYDVKM. Trimming took 6 bases from V and 5 from J; bases not matched to a gene: 7. CDR3 region: CASRGQGGTDQPQHF. DNA for the CDR3: TGTGCCAGCAGAGGACAGGGGGGAACGGATCAGCCCCAGCATTTT.

This clone was seen once. The rearrangement uses TRBV4-1 and TRBJ2-7, with 15 bases fitting TRBD2. Looked up from germline, CDR1 is MGHRA and CDR2 is YSYEKL. Trimming cost V 0 bases and J 6 bases; bases outside gene matches: 6. This CDR3 comprises 17 residues. The CDR3 reads CASSQERTSGRVGEQYF. The CDR3 DNA reads TGCGCCAGCAGCCAAGAGCGGACTAGCGGGAGGGTCGGCGAGCAGTACTTC.

In this sample, this clone turned up a few times. The chain joins TRBV29-1 to TRBJ2-2, with D perhaps TRBD1 (5 bases). The length of the CDR3 is 13 residues. CDR1 SQVTM and CDR2 ANQGSEA come from the germline V gene. V shed 8 bases and J shed 4 bases, with 14 bases lying between them. CDR3 nucleotides: TGCAGCACTCAGGACAATCCCACCGGGGAGCTGTTTTTT. Translation: CSTQDNPTGELFF.

This chain joins TRBV9 and TRBJ2-1, with 9 bases lining up with TRBD2. Looked up from germline, CDR1 is SGDLS and CDR2 is YYNGEE. With V trimmed by 0 bases and J by 8 bases, 9 bases remained unmatched. The CDR3 has 16 residues. The DNA for the CDR3 is TGTGCCAGCAGCGTAGAAAGGGGGACTAGCTTCGATGAGCAGTTCTTC. Its protein is CASSVERGTSFDEQFF.

J is TRBJ2-1 and V is TRBV5-1, with TRBD1 identical over 10 bases. V was pared by 0 bases and J by 7 bases, with 4 bases of the junction left unmatched. Germline V gene sequence: CDR1 SGHRS, CDR2 YFSETQ. CDR3 length equals 15 residues. The chain's CDR3 is CASSLGGQGLNEQFF. As DNA, the CDR3 is TGCGCCAGCAGCTTGGGGGGACAGGGGTTGAATGAGCAGTTCTTC.

This chain joins TRBV19 and TRBJ1-5; D is ambiguous. CDR1 is LNHDA and CDR2 is SQIVND in the germline V gene (reference sequence). V was cut by 5 bases and J by 2 bases, with 13 bases left in between. The CDR3 covers 15 residues. CDR3 coding DNA: TGTGCCAGTAGTCGGCGTGAGGTCGGCAATCAGCCCCAGCATTTT. Protein product: CASSRREVGNQPQHF.

On this clone: Its ends do not fully match the called genes, so a read error is possible. This chain links TRBV7-2 with TRBJ2-3; possibly TRBD2 for D (6 bases). The CDR3 runs 17 residues. From germline, CDR1 is SGHTA and CDR2 FQGNSA. For the CDR3, the DNA is TGTGCCAGCAGTTTAGTGGGCGGGACGTGGGGCACAGATACGCAGTATTTT. It specifies CASSLVGGTWGTDTQYF. The entire variable domain, with the rest obtained from reference TRBV7-2 and TRBJ2-3, is as follows: GAGVSQSPSNKVTEKGKDVELRCDPISGHTALYWYRQSLGQGLEFLIYFQGNSAPDKSGLPSDRFSAERTGGSVSTLTIQRTQQEDSAVYLCASSLVGGTWGTDTQYFGPGTRLTVL.

The chain couples TRBV29-1 to TRBJ1-2; 7 bases line up with TRBD1. The CDR3 loop spans 14 amino acids. Looked up from germline, CDR1 is SQVTM and CDR2 is ANQGSEA. Trimming took 6 bases from V and 2 from J; bases not matched to a gene: 9. The CDR3 DNA sequence: TGCAGCGTAGCGACAGGGTCTCTCAACTATGGCTACACCTTC. Protein sequence: CSVATGSLNYGYTF.

This chain uses TRBV27 with TRBJ2-3, with TRBD2 matching over 7 bases. The CDR3 spans 15 residues. CDR1 is MNHEY, CDR2 SMNVEV, per germline (reference sequence). V gave up 0 bases and J gave up 6 bases; unmatched junction bases: 6. CDR3 nucleotides: TGTGCCAGCAGTTTATCGGGGGGGGTTCGGGATACGCAGTATTTT. This encodes CASSLSGGVRDTQYF.

The chain joins TRBV6-5 to TRBJ1-1, with D possibly TRBD1 on 6 matching bases. Germline values: CDR1 MNHEY, CDR2 SVGAGI. Trimming cost V 6 bases and J 11 bases, with 19 bases left between them. The CDR3 is 13 amino acids. The CDR3 coding sequence is TGTGCCAGCAGCCCCCCGGGGGGGGCGCAGGCTTTCTTT. Its translation: CASSPPGGAQAFF.

The chain is built from TRBV10-3 and TRBJ2-1, with a tentative D call TRBD2 (6 bases). V lost 0 bases and J lost 9, with 15 bases in between. This CDR3 contains 15 residues. Germline V gene data show CDR1 as ENHRY and CDR2 as SYGVKD. This chain's CDR3 is CAISESGGASSEQFF. CDR3 nucleotides: TGTGCCATCAGTGAGTCGGGCGGGGCTTCAAGTGAGCAGTTCTTC.

The rearrangement joins TRBV10-2 to TRBJ2-2; 7 bases map to TRBD1. Germline CDR1 is WSHSY and CDR2 is SAAADI. The CDR3 is 15 amino acids. V lost 4 bases, J lost 4 bases, and 6 bases stayed unmatched. The CDR3 DNA follows: TGCGCCAGCAGTGCGACAGGGACCAGCACCGGGGAGCTGTTTTTT. Translating gives CASSATGTSTGELFF.

The chain links TRBV7-3 to TRBJ1-1; TRBD1 might be the D (5 bases). Trimming removed 2 bases from V and 6 bases from J, with 13 bases in between. Germline assignment: CDR1 SGHTA and CDR2 FQGTGA. The CDR3 covers 14 residues. The CDR3 protein is CASSLARDRAEAFF. In DNA form, the CDR3 reads TGTGCCAGCAGCTTAGCCAGGGATCGGGCTGAAGCTTTCTTT.

The count of this clone is one. The V gene is TRBV28, the J gene TRBJ1-1; D possibly corresponds to TRBD1 (5 bases). The V end was cut by 5 bases, the J end by 1 base, with 14 bases between. Germline CDR1 and CDR2: MDHEN and SYDVKM. The CDR3 loop spans 15 amino acids. CDR3 sequence reads: CASSGGGPGNTEAFF. The DNA for the CDR3 is TGTGCCAGCAGTGGGGGGGGACCAGGGAACACTGAAGCTTTCTTT.

This chain links TRBV5-1 with TRBJ2-1; 7 bases fit TRBD2. This CDR3 contains 17 residues. The germline V gene has CDR1 SGHRS and CDR2 YFSETQ. Unmatched junction bases numbered 10, after V lost 4 bases and J lost 0 bases. For the CDR3, the DNA is TGCGCCAGCAGCGCAACTCCTAGCGGTAGCTCCTACAATGAGCAGTTCTTC. Residues: CASSATPSGSSYNEQFF.

The J gene is TRBJ1-1, the V gene TRBV21-1. TRBV21-1 constitutes a pseudogene. The CDR3 contains 12 residues. The CDR3 protein is CASRRENTEAFF. The CDR3 DNA reads as TGTGCCAGCAGGCGGGAGAACACTGAAGCTTTCTTT.

This clone was counted once. The rearrangement uses TRBV6-4 and TRBJ1-5; 7 nucleotides align to TRBD1. CDR3 length: 14 residues. V lost 6 bases and J lost 3; bases outside the gene matches: 5. Looked up from germline, CDR1 is MRHNA and CDR2 is SNTAGT. CDR3 residues: CASSPTGTNQPQHF. DNA of the CDR3: TGTGCCAGCAGCCCGACAGGGACCAATCAGCCCCAGCATTTT.

The rearrangement uses TRBV2 and TRBJ2-3; weak D call: TRBD1 (6 bases). Germline V gene data show CDR1 as SNHLY and CDR2 as FYNNEI. The CDR3 consists of 14 residues. Trimming took off 4 bases at V and 3 bases at J, with 11 bases between the two ends. CDR3 residues: CASSVRQGTDTQYF. DNA of the CDR3: TGTGCCAGCAGTGTGCGGCAGGGGACAGATACGCAGTATTTT.